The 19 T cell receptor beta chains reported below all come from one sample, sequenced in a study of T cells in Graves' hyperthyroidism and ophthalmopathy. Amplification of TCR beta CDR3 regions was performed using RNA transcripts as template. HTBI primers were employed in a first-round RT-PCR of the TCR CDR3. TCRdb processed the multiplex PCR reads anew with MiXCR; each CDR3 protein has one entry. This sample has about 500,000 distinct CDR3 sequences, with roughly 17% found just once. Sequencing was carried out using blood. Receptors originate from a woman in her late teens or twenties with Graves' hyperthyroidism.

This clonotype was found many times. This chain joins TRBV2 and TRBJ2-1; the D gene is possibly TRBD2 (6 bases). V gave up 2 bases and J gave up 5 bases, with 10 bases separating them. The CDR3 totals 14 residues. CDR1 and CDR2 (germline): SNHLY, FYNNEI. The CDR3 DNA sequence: TGTGCCAGCAGTGAAACTAGCAGCCACAATGAGCAGTTCTTC. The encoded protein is CASSETSSHNEQFF.

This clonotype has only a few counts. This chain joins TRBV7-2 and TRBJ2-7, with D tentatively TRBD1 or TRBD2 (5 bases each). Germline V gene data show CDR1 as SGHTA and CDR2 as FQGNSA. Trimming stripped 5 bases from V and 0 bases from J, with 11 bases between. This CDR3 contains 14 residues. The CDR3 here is CASSTGTSSYEQYF. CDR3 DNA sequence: TGTGCCAGCAGCACCGGGACGAGCTCCTACGAGCAGTACTTC.

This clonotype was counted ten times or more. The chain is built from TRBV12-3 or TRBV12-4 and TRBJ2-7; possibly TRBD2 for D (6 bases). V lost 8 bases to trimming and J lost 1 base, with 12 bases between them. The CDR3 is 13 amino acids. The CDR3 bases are TGTGCCAGCCTTATCGGGGGTTCCTACGAGCAGTACTTC. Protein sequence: CASLIGGSYEQYF.

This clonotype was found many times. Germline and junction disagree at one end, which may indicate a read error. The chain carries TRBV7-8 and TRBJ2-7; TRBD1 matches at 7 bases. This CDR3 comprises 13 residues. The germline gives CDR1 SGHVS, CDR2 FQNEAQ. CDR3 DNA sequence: TGTGCCAGCAGCCGGGACAGCTCCTACCAGCAGTACTTC. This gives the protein CASSRDSSYQQYF. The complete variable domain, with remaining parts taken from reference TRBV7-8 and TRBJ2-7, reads GAGVSQSPRYKVAKRGQDVALRCDPISGHVSLFWYQQALGQGPEFLTYFQNEAQLDKSGLPSDRFFAERPEGSVSTLKIQRTQQEDSAVYLCASSRDSSYQQYFGPGTRLTVT.

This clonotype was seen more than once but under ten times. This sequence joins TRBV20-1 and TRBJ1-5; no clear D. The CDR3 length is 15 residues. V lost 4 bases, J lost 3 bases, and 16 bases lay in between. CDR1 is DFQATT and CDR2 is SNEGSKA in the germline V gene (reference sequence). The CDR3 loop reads CSAMPAASLNQPQHF. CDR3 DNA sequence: TGCAGTGCTATGCCCGCGGCCTCCCTCAATCAGCCCCAGCATTTT.

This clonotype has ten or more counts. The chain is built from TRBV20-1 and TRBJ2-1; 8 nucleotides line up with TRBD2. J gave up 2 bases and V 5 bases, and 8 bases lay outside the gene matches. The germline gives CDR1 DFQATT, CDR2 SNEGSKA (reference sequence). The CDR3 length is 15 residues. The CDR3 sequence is CSASRAGGPYNEQFF. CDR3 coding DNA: TGCAGTGCTTCAAGGGCGGGAGGACCCTACAATGAGCAGTTCTTC.

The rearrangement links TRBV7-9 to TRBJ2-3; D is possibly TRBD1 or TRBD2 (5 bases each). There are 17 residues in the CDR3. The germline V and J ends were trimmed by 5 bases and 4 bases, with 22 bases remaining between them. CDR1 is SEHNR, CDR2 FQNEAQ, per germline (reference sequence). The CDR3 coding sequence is TGTGCCAGCAGCGGCCCGGACAAGGGGCATAGCGCAGATACGCAGTATTTT. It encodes CASSGPDKGHSADTQYF.

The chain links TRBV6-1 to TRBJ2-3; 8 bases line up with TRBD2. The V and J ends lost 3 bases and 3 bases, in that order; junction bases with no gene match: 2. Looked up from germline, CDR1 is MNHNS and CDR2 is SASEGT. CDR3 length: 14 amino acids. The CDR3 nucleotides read TGTGCCAGCAGTGACGGGGGGGAGACAGATACGCAGTATTTT. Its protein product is CASSDGGETDTQYF.

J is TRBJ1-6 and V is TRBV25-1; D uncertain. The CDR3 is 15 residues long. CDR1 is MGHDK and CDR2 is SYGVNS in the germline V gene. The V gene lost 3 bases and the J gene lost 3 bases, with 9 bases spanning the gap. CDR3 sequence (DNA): TGTGCCAGCAGTGACAATCGCAGCTATAATTCACCCCTCCACTTT. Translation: CASSDNRSYNSPLHF.

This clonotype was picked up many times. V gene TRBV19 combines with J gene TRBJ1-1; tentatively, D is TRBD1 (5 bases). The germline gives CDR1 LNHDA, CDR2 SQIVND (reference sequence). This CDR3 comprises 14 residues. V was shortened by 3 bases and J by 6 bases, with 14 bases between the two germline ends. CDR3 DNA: TGTGCCAGTAGTATGGCAGGGAGGGTCGCTGAAGCTTTCTTT. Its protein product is CASSMAGRVAEAFF. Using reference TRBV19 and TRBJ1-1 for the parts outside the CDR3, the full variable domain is DGGITQSPKYLFRKEGQNVTLSCEQNLNHDAMYWYRQDPGQGLRLIYYSQIVNDFQKGDIAEGYSVSREKKESFPLTVTSAQKNPTAFYLCASSMAGRVAEAFFGQGTRLTVV.

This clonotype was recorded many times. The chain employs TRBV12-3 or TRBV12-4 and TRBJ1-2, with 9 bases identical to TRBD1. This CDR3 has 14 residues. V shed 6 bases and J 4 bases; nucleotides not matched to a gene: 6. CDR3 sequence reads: CASRSQGAGYGYTF. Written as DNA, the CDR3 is TGTGCCAGCAGGTCACAGGGGGCAGGCTATGGCTACACCTTC.

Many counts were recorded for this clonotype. Here the CDR3 reads CATSGLAGERHTQYF. The CDR3 bases are TGTGCCACCAGTGGACTAGCGGGAGAGCGACATACGCAGTATTTT. This chain connects TRBV24-1 to TRBJ2-3; the match to TRBD2 covers 12 bases. This CDR3 is 15 amino acids long. V was pared by 5 bases and J by 7 bases, with 6 bases of the junction left unmatched. Germline V gives CDR1 KGHDR, CDR2 SFDVKD.

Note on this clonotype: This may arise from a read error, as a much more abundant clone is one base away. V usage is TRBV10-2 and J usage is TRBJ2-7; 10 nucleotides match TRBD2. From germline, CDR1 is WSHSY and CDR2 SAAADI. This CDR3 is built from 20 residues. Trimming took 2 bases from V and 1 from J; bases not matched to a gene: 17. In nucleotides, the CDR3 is TGCGCCAGCAGTGAGCCAATCTTAACACCTAGCGGGAGAAAGTCCTACGAGCAGTACTTC. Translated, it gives CASSEPILTPSGRKSYEQYF.

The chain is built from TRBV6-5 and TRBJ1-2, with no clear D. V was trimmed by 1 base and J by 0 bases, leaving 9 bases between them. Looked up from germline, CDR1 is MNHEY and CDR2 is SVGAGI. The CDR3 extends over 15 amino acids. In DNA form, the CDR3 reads TGTGCCAGCAGTTACTACGAACGAGCTAACTATGGCTACACCTTC. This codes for CASSYYERANYGYTF.

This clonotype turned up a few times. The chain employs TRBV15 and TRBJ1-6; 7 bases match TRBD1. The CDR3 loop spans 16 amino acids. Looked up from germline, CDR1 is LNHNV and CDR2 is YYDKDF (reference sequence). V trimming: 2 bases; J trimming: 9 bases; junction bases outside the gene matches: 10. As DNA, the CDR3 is TGTGCCACCAGCAGATCTGGGGGGACAGCGGGTTCACCCCTCCACTTT. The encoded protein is CATSRSGGTAGSPLHF.

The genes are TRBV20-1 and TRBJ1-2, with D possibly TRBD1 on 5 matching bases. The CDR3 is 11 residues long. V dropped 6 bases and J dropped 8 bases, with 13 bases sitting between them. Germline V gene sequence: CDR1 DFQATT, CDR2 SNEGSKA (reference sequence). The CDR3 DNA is TGCAGTGCCGGGGCCACGGGAGGCTACACCTTC. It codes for CSAGATGGYTF.

CDR3 sequence: CASIFGTQETQYF. For the CDR3, the DNA is TGTGCCAGCATTTTCGGCACCCAAGAGACCCAGTACTTC. The chain joins TRBV12-3 or TRBV12-4 to TRBJ2-5; D is unresolved. V lost 7 bases, J lost 1 base, and 10 bases lay in between. CDR3 length: 13 amino acids.

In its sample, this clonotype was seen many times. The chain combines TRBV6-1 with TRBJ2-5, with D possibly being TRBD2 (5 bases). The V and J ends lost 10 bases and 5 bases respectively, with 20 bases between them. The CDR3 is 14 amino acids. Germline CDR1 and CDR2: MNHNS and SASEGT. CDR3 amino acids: CATSPGNAWETQYF. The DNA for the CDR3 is TGTGCCACCAGCCCGGGGAACGCATGGGAGACCCAGTACTTC.

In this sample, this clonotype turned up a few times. In nucleotides, the CDR3 is TGCGCCAGCAGCCAATCAACTAGCGGGGTCAGGGATACGCAGTATTTT. Its protein product is CASSQSTSGVRDTQYF. The J gene is TRBJ2-3, the V gene TRBV4-1, with 10 bases aligning to TRBD2. In germline, CDR1 is MGHRA, CDR2 YSYEKL. J was trimmed by 6 bases and V by 2 bases; bases with no gene match: 8. This CDR3 spans 16 amino acids.